This TCR beta chain was observed in a study of blood T cell repertoires in COVID-19. Study at large: Samples taken during acute and convalescent COVID-19 were collected in the United States, Italy and Spain.

Seattle's cohort entered during active infection and was followed longitudinally. As handled by the study authors: Cell counts per sample came from amplifying reference gene primers. Libraries were prepared by immunoSEQ multiplex PCR; TCRdb keeps only in-frame clonotypes and omits some of them. V and J calls and clone size follow that table, whereas D and trimming were derived from the DNA. The data contain 210,000 or so clones, 65% to 90% of them singletons. Material for sequencing was peripheral blood. This receptor was identified in a man in his fifties or sixties with COVID-19, enrolled during active disease.

CDR3 DNA sequence: TGTGCCAGCAGCGTAGACGGCGGAGTATACGAGCAGTACTTC. This translates into CASSVDGGVYEQYF. The chain is built from TRBV9 and TRBJ2-7; D is unclear. Germline-derived CDR1 and CDR2 are SGDLS and YYNGEE. This CDR3 region has 14 residues. Trimming removed 0 bases from V and 4 bases from J, with 11 bases in between.